Described below is a single T cell receptor beta chain sequence and its context. The data were taken from a study of blood T cell repertoires in COVID-19. Study at large: Acute-phase and convalescent COVID-19 samples originated in the United States, Italy and Spain. In each case, the material was cDNA or gDNA derived from T cells, B-cell-depleted T cells, or PBMCs.

Source study methods: Counts of nucleated cells, estimated from reference gene primer amplification, were obtained. TCRdb's table, derived via immunoSEQ multiplex PCR, lists solely in-frame clones and lacks some. V and J calls and clone size are those listed in that table; D and trimming were worked out from the DNA. The table records about 57,000 clones, roughly 80% of them present only once. J lost 3 bases, V lost 4 bases, and 8 bases had no gene match. The CDR3 length is 16 residues. Germline V gene sequence: CDR1 LNHDA, CDR2 SQIVND (reference sequence). Sequencing input: peripheral blood. The V call is TRBV19, the J call TRBJ2-3, with 9 bases that match TRBD2. The sequence came from a woman aged 60-75 years with acute or convalescent COVID-19. The CDR3 coding sequence is TGTGCCAGTAGTAGGCGCGGCGGGGGGGCAACAGATACGCAGTATTTT. As protein: CASSRRGGGATDTQYF.